This T cell receptor (beta chain) was sequenced during a study of CD8+CD57+ T cells in acquired aplastic anemia. TCR beta VDJ and CDR3 profiles were obtained from a genomic DNA template. TCRdb recomputed calls from the reads with MiXCR, one row per CDR3 protein. The sample holds about 81,000 distinct CDR3 sequences; over 35% are singletons and the top ten take around 63%. In its sample, this clonotype was seen many times. In germline, CDR1 is SNHLY, CDR2 FYNNEI. The CDR3 loop spans 16 amino acids. The V segment lost 3 bases and the J segment 4 bases; nucleotides outside the gene matches: 10. Source material: sorted CD4+, CD8+, or CD8+CD57+ T cells (not recorded which) from PBMCs. V is TRBV2 and J is TRBJ2-3; 7 bases are a match to TRBD2. The TCR was taken from a human donor in good health, serving as a control. In nucleotides, the CDR3 is TGTGCCAGCAGTGATCGGGGCGGCGGGGGAGCAGATACGCAGTATTTT. It codes for CASSDRGGGGADTQYF.